These 5 T cell receptor beta chains share one sample of origin, sequenced in a study of T cell repertoires in cytomegalovirus infection. TCRdb processed the reads anew with MiXCR; each CDR3 protein has one entry. The sample holds hundreds of thousands of distinct CDR3 sequences; roughly 24% are singletons and the top ten take 6.5% to 10%. The sequencing sample was made of CD8+ T cells from PBMCs. Every receptor here comes from a human donor in good health (CMV status not recorded). Some clones in this sample may be carry-over from other donors' samples.

V gene TRBV6-2 or TRBV6-3 combines with J gene TRBJ2-3; 13 bases align to TRBD2. Germline V CDR1 and CDR2: MNHEY, SVGEGT. The CDR3 is 17 residues long. V was clipped by 2 bases and J by 5 bases; unmatched bases: 7. The CDR3 DNA reads as TGTGCCAGCAGTTACCCCACTAGCGGGGGGGCCAAAGATACGCAGTATTTT. Protein sequence: CASSYPTSGGAKDTQYF.

The sample holds many counts of this clonotype. The rearrangement uses TRBV6-2 or TRBV6-3 and TRBJ1-5, with D possibly TRBD1 on 5 matching bases. Germline V gene data show CDR1 as MNHEY and CDR2 as SVGEGT. Trimming removed 2 bases at V and 4 bases at J, with 15 bases between. The CDR3 spans 16 residues. The CDR3 bases are TGTGCCAGCAGTTACGGGACGAGGGGTTGGAATCAGCCCCAGCATTTT. It is translated as CASSYGTRGWNQPQHF.

This clonotype came up once. The CDR3 does not end in the conserved phenylalanine or tryptophan, so this is likely a read error. V usage is TRBV29-1 and J usage is TRBJ2-1, with 7 bases that match TRBD1. V lost 3 bases, J lost 0 bases, and 8 bases stayed unmatched. The CDR3 runs to 16 residues. CDR1 is SQVTM, CDR2 ANQGSEA, per germline. The CDR3 DNA reads as TGCAGCGTTGAGGGGACAGCCACGAGCTCCTACAATGAGCAGTTCTCC. It yields the protein CSVEGTATSSYNEQFS.

This clonotype was observed at least ten times. J is TRBJ2-1 and V is TRBV4-1; 7 bases fit TRBD1. Trimming took 2 bases from V and 6 from J; bases not matched to a gene: 4. Germline-derived CDR1 and CDR2 are MGHRA and YSYEKL. The CDR3 consists of 14 residues. The CDR3 sequence is CASSQTGQANEQFF. The CDR3 DNA reads as TGCGCCAGCAGCCAAACCGGACAGGCCAATGAGCAGTTCTTC.

This clonotype was found a few times. The CDR3 coding sequence is TGTGCCAGTATTCCTCGACCGGGACATAAGAACACTGAAGCTTTCTTT. Translation gives CASIPRPGHKNTEAFF. V is TRBV19 and J is TRBJ1-1, with D maybe TRBD1 (6 bases). The CDR3 is 16 residues long. CDR1 is LNHDA and CDR2 is SQIVND in the germline V gene (reference sequence). V shed 7 bases and J shed 1 base, with 19 bases lying between them. Supplemented by reference TRBV19 and TRBJ1-1, the full variable domain reads DGGITQSPKYLFRKEGQNVTLSCEQNLNHDAMYWYRQDPGQGLRLIYYSQIVNDFQKGDIAEGYSVSREKKESFPLTVTSAQKNPTAFYLCASIPRPGHKNTEAFFGQGTRLTVV.